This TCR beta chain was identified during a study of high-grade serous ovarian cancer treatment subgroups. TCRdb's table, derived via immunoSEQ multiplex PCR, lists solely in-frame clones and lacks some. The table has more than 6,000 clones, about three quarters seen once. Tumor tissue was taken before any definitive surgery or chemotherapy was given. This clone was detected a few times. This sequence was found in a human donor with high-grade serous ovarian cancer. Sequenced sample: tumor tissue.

As DNA, the CDR3 is TGTGCCAGCAGTGAAGGGGTTGGGGGTCATACGCAGTATTTT. Protein sequence: CASSEGVGGHTQYF. The V gene is TRBV6-1, the J gene TRBJ2-3, with D perhaps TRBD1 or TRBD2 (5 bases each). Trimming removed 1 base from V and 7 bases from J, with 12 bases in between. The V gene's germline CDR1 is MNHNS and CDR2 SASEGT. CDR3 length: 14 residues.